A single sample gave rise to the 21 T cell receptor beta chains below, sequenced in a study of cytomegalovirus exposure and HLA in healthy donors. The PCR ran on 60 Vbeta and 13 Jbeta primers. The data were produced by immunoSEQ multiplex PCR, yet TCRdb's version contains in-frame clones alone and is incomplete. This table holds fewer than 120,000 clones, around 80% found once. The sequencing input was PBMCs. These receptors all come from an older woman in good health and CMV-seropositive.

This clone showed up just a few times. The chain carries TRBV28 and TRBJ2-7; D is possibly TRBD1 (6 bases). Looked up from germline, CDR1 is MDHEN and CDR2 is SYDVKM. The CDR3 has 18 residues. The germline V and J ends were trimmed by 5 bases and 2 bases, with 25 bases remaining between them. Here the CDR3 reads CASSLPTGRVKGPYEQYF. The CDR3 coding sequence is TGTGCCAGCAGTCTACCGACAGGCAGGGTGAAGGGCCCCTACGAGCAGTACTTC. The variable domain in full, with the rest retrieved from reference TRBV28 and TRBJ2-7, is DVKVTQSSRYLVKRTGEKVFLECVQDMDHENMFWYRQDPGLGLRLIYFSYDVKMKEKGDIPEGYSVSREKKERFSLILESASTNQTSMYLCASSLPTGRVKGPYEQYFGPGTRLTVT.

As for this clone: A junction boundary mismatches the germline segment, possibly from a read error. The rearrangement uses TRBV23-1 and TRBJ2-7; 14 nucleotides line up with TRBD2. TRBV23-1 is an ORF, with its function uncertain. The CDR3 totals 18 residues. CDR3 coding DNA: TGCGCCAGCGGTCAACCAGGGACTAGCGGGAGCGTCAGGGACGAGCAGTACTTC. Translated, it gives CASGQPGTSGSVRDEQYF.

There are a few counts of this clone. CDR3 region: CASSYDHPSTYEQYF. Written as DNA, the CDR3 is TGTGCCAGCAGTTACGATCATCCTAGCACCTACGAGCAGTACTTC. The genes are TRBV6-5 and TRBJ2-7; possible D gene TRBD2, 5 bases. The CDR3 covers 15 residues. V was cut by 2 bases and J by 2 bases, with 13 bases left in between. Germline V gene sequence: CDR1 MNHEY, CDR2 SVGAGI.

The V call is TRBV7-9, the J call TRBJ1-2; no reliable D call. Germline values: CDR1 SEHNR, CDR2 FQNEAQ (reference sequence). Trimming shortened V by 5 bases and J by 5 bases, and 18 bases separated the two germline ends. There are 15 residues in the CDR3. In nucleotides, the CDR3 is TGTGCCAGCAGCCCCTGGACTTGGGTCCTTTATGGCTACACCTTC. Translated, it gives CASSPWTWVLYGYTF.

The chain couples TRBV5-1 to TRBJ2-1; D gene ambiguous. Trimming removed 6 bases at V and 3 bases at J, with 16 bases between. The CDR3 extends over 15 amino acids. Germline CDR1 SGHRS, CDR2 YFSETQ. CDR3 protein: CASTEDDAGYNEQFF. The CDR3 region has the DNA TGCGCCAGCACTGAAGATGATGCCGGCTACAATGAGCAGTTCTTC. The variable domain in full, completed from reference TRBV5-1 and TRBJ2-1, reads KAGVTQTPRYLIKTRGQQVTLSCSPISGHRSVSWYQQTPGQGLQFLFEYFSETQRNKGNFPGRFSGRQFSNSRSEMNVSTLELGDSALYLCASTEDDAGYNEQFFGPGTRLTVL.

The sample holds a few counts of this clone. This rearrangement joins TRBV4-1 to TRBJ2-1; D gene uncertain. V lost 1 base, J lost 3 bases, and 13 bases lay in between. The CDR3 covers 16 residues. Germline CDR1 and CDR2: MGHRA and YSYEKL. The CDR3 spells CASSQVDLINYNEQFF. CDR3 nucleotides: TGCGCCAGCAGCCAAGTAGACTTAATAAACTACAATGAGCAGTTCTTC.

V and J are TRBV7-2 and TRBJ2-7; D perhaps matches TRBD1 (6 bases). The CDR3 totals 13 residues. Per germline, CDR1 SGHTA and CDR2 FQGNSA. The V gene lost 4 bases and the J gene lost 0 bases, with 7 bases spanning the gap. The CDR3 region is CASSWDNSYEQYF. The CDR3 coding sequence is TGTGCCAGCAGCTGGGACAACTCCTACGAGCAGTACTTC.

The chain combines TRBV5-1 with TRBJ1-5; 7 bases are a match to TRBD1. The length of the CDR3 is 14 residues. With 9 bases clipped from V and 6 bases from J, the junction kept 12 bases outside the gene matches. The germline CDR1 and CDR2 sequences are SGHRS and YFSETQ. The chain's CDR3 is CANLTGAGGQPQHF. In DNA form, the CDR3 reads TGCGCCAACTTAACAGGGGCGGGTGGTCAGCCCCAGCATTTT.

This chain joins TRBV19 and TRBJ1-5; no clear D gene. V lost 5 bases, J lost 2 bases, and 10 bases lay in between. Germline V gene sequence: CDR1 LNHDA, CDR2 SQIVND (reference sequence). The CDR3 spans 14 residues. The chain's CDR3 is CASSGQDRNQPQHF. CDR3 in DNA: TGTGCCAGTAGTGGTCAGGATCGCAATCAGCCCCAGCATTTT.

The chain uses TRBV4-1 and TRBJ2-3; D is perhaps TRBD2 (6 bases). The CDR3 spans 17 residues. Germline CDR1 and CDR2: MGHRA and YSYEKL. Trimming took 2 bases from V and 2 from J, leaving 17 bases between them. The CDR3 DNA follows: TGCGCCAGCAGCCAAAAGACTAGTTGGGCCCTCACAGATACGCAGTATTTT. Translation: CASSQKTSWALTDTQYF.

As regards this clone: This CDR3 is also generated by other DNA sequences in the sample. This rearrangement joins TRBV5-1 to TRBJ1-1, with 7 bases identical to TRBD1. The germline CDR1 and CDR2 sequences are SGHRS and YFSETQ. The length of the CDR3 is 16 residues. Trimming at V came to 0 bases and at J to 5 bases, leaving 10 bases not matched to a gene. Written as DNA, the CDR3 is TGCGCCAGCAGCTTGGAAGGGGGCAGGGGGAATACTGAAGCTTTCTTT. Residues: CASSLEGGRGNTEAFF.

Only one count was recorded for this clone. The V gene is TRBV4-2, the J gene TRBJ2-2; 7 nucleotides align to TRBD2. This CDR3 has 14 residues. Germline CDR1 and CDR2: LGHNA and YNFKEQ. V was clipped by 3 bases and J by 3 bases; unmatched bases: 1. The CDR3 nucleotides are TGTGCCAGCAGCCATACTAGCGACACCGGGGAGCTGTTTTTT. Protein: CASSHTSDTGELFF.

The CDR3 nucleotides read TGTGCCAGCAGTCAGGGGCTAGCGGGTTACAATGAGCAGTTCTTC. Protein sequence: CASSQGLAGYNEQFF. The chain couples TRBV2 to TRBJ2-1, with TRBD2 matching over 8 bases. The CDR3 contains 15 residues. V lost 5 bases and J lost 4; bases outside the gene matches: 7. Germline V lookup: CDR1 SNHLY, CDR2 FYNNEI.

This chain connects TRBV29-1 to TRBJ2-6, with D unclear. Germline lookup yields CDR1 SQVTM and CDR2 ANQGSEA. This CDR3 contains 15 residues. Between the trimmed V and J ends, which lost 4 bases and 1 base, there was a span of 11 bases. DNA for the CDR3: TGCAGCGTTGTTCGGCCAGGATCTGGGGCCAACGTCCTGACTTTC. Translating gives CSVVRPGSGANVLTF.

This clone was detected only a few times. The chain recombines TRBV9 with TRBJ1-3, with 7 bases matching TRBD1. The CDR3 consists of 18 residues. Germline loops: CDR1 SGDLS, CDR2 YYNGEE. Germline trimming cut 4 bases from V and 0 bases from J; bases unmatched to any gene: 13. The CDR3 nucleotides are TGTGCCAGCAGCCCCACGACAGGGAGAGTTTTCTCTGGAAACACCATATATTTT. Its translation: CASSPTTGRVFSGNTIYF.

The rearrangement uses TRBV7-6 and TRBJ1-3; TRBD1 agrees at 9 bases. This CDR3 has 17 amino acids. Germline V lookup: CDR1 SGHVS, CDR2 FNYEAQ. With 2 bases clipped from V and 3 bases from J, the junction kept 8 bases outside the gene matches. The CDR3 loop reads CASSLFPTGGDGNTIYF. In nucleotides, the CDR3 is TGTGCCAGCAGCTTATTTCCCACAGGGGGCGATGGAAACACCATATATTTT.

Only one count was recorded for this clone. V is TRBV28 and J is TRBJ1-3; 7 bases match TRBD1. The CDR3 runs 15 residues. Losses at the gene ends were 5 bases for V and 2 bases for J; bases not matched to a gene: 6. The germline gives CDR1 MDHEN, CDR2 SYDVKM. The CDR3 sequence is CASSGAGTAGNTIYF. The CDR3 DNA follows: TGTGCCAGCAGTGGAGCCGGGACAGCTGGAAACACCATATATTTT.

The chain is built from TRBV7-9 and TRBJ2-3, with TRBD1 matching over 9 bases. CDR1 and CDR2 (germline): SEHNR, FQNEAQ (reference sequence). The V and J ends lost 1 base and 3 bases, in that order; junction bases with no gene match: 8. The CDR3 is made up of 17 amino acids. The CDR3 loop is CASSLDLYRGPTDTQYF. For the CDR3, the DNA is TGTGCCAGCAGCTTAGACTTATACAGGGGGCCAACAGATACGCAGTATTTT.

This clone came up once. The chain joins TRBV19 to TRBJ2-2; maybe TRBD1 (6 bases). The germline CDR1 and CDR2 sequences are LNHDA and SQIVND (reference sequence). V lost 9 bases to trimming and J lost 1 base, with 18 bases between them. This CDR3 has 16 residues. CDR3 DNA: TGTGCCAGCCAGGCAGAAGGGGGATGGAACACCGGGGAGCTGTTTTTT. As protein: CASQAEGGWNTGELFF.

The CDR3: CASSLVGGLTNQPQHF. CDR3 in DNA: TGTGCCAGCAGCTTAGTAGGGGGCCTGACCAATCAGCCCCAGCATTTT. The V and J genes are TRBV7-2 and TRBJ1-5; the match to TRBD1 covers 7 bases. The CDR3 is 16 amino acids. Losses at the gene ends were 1 base for V and 3 bases for J; bases not matched to a gene: 6. Germline V gives CDR1 SGHTA, CDR2 FQGNSA.

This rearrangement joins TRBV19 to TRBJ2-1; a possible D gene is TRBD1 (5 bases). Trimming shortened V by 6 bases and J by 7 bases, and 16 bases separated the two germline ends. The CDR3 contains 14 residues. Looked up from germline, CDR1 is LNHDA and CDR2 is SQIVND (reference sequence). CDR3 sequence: CASRSREPENEQFF. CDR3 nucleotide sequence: TGTGCCAGTAGATCCAGGGAACCGGAAAATGAGCAGTTCTTC.